This T cell receptor (beta chain) was documented in a study of shared clonotypes between healthy human individuals. In regard to this clone: Different DNA sequences within this sample yield the same CDR3.

The study separated CD4+ cells into CD45RA+ naive and CD45RA-negative memory subsets. Generated by immunoSEQ multiplex PCR, the TCRdb table keeps only in-frame clones and is missing some. Of about 2.4 million clones listed, over 85% are singletons. The CDR3 covers 14 residues. V trimming: 4 bases; J trimming: 2 bases; junction bases outside the gene matches: 5. The germline V gene has CDR1 SGHNT and CDR2 YYREEE (reference sequence). V gene TRBV5-4 combines with J gene TRBJ2-7, with 8 bases that match TRBD1. This receptor was taken from a man between 18 and 35 years old in good health. Some clones in this sample may be carry-over from other donors' samples. The sequenced sample was naive CD4+ T cells from PBMCs. Regarding subset: CD45RA+ positively selected. CDR3 bases: TGTGCCAGCAGCACCGGGACAGGAACCTACGAGCAGTACTTC. This gives the protein CASSTGTGTYEQYF.